Following are 26 T cell receptor beta chains from one sample sequenced in a study. TCRdb re-analysed the 5' RACE reads in MiXCR, keeping a single row per CDR3 protein. The top ten clones hold 3.5% to 4% of a sample with over 30,000 distinct CDR3 sequences, about 25% of them seen once. The sequenced sample consisted of naive CD4+ T cells sorted from a lymph node. Described subset: naive CD4+ T cells, CD4+CD45RA+CD25-. These receptors all stem from a female donor with breast cancer.

This clonotype was observed many times. V usage is TRBV12-3 or TRBV12-4 and J usage is TRBJ1-2; D perhaps matches TRBD1 (5 bases). V lost 7 bases and J 7 bases, leaving 13 bases between the germline ends. The CDR3 is made up of 12 amino acids. The CDR3 DNA is TGTGCCAGCAACCTAATGGGGGTTGGCTACACCTTC. This codes for CASNLMGVGYTF.

V is TRBV27 and J is TRBJ2-7; TRBD2 matches 8 bases. V lost 5 bases, J lost 1 base, and 10 bases stayed unmatched. The CDR3 is made up of 16 amino acids. CDR1 and CDR2 (germline): MNHEY, SMNVEV (reference sequence). The CDR3: CASSPVLAGKSYEQYF. Written as DNA, the CDR3 is TGTGCCAGCAGTCCAGTCCTAGCGGGCAAGTCCTACGAGCAGTACTTC.

As regards this clonotype: Being one base from a much bigger clone, this may be a read error. V is TRBV7-2 and J is TRBJ1-5; D not resolved. V gave up 5 bases and J gave up 9 bases, with 20 bases separating them. From germline, CDR1 is SGHTA and CDR2 FQGNSA. The CDR3 is made up of 15 amino acids. The CDR3 DNA is TGTGCCAGCAGCAGAGGTGGCAGATCAACTCGGCCCCAGCATTTT. Protein: CASSRGGRSTRPQHF. The whole variable domain, filled in from reference TRBV7-2 and TRBJ1-5, reads GAGVSQSPSNKVTEKGKDVELRCDPISGHTALYWYRQSLGQGLEFLIYFQGNSAPDKSGLPSDRFSAERTGGSVSTLTIQRTQQEDSAVYLCASSRGGRSTRPQHFGDGTRLSIL.

This chain joins TRBV4-2 and TRBJ2-1, with D hard to call. This CDR3 has 16 residues. The germline gives CDR1 LGHNA, CDR2 YNFKEQ. The V and J ends lost 0 bases and 6 bases respectively, with 15 bases between them. The CDR3 loop is CASSQDVGRLGNEQFF. Here the CDR3 DNA reads TGTGCCAGCAGCCAAGATGTTGGGCGACTCGGCAATGAGCAGTTCTTC.

The sample holds many counts of this clonotype. The chain recombines TRBV6-1 with TRBJ2-2; 8 positions agree with TRBD2. The CDR3 length is 18 residues. Trimming took 4 bases from V and 4 from J; bases not matched to a gene: 14. Germline V gene data show CDR1 as MNHNS and CDR2 as SASEGT. The CDR3 reads CASSARGLLAAFTGELFF. The CDR3 DNA follows: TGTGCCAGCAGTGCTAGGGGCCTACTAGCGGCTTTCACCGGGGAGCTGTTTTTT.

The chain recombines TRBV5-1 with TRBJ2-1, with 11 nucleotides matching TRBD2. CDR1 and CDR2 (germline): SGHRS, YFSETQ. V shed 3 bases and J 7 bases; nucleotides not matched to a gene: 3. The CDR3 has 14 residues. CDR3 nucleotide sequence: TGCGCCAGCAGCTATATAGCGGGGGGGAATGAGCAGTTCTTC. Encoded protein: CASSYIAGGNEQFF.

This clonotype was counted a single time. The V call is TRBV21-1, the J call TRBJ1-5; whether TRBD1, the table's D call, matches the DNA was not checked. TRBV21-1 is a pseudogene locus. The length of the CDR3 is 15 residues. CDR3 coding DNA: TGTGCCAGCAGCCGGGACAGGGGTTCCCATCAGCCCCAGCATTTT. Its translation is CASSRDRGSHQPQHF.

This clonotype was detected only once. Its ends do not fully match the called genes, so a read error is possible. V usage is TRBV6-2 or TRBV6-3 and J usage is TRBJ2-5, with D uncertain. CDR1 and CDR2 from the germline V gene are MNHEY and SVGEGT. There are 12 residues in the CDR3. In DNA form, the CDR3 reads TGTGCCAGCAGTTTCGATTCGGAGACCCAGTGCTTC. Protein sequence: CASSFDSETQCF.

This clonotype was counted only a few times. This chain joins TRBV4-1 and TRBJ2-1; D remains ambiguous. Germline V lookup: CDR1 MGHRA, CDR2 YSYEKL. This CDR3 spans 15 amino acids. V lost 2 bases, J lost 0 bases, and 8 bases lay in between. The CDR3 bases are TGCGCCAGCAGCCAAAGCCTGGCCTCCTACAATGAGCAGTTCTTC. It is translated as CASSQSLASYNEQFF.

In the case of this clonotype: Its ends do not fully match the called genes, so a read error is possible. The rearrangement uses TRBV6-1 and TRBJ2-5; D possibly corresponds to TRBD1 (5 bases). Germline V lookup: CDR1 MNHNS, CDR2 SASEGT. The CDR3 is made up of 14 amino acids. The chain's CDR3 is CASSEAPGQGTQYF. CDR3 nucleotide sequence: TGTGCCAGCAGTGAAGCACCAGGGCAAGGGACCCAGTACTTC.

This clonotype was seen a few times. The chain employs TRBV5-5 and TRBJ2-1; D ambiguous. The CDR3 consists of 11 residues. V was pared by 4 bases and J by 9 bases, with 8 bases between. The germline V gene encodes CDR1 SGHKS and CDR2 YYEKEE (reference sequence). This CDR3 reads CASSPSIEQFF. CDR3 DNA sequence: TGTGCCAGCAGCCCGTCGATTGAGCAGTTCTTC.

This clonotype occurred many times. The gene calls are TRBV7-2 and TRBJ2-5; TRBD1 matches at 9 bases. The CDR3 is 13 amino acids. Unmatched junction bases numbered 1, after V lost 3 bases and J lost 5 bases. Germline CDR1 reads SGHTA; CDR2 reads FQGNSA. The CDR3 DNA sequence: TGTGCCAGCAGCTTCGGGACAGGGGAGACCCAGTACTTC. Encoded protein: CASSFGTGETQYF.

The gene calls are TRBV28 and TRBJ2-7; D is possibly TRBD2 (6 bases). The germline CDR1 and CDR2 sequences are MDHEN and SYDVKM. V was shortened by 3 bases and J by 7 bases, with 16 bases between the two germline ends. The CDR3 contains 14 residues. The chain's CDR3 is CASSLRGPPGEQYF. CDR3 DNA sequence: TGTGCCAGCAGTTTGCGGGGCCCCCCGGGGGAGCAGTACTTC.

This clonotype was detected only a few times. This sequence joins TRBV6-5 and TRBJ1-6; D is perhaps TRBD1 (5 bases). The CDR3 has 14 amino acids. V lost 0 bases and J lost 9, with 9 bases in between. Germline CDR1 is MNHEY and CDR2 is SVGAGI. The CDR3 region has the DNA TGTGCCAGCAGTTACTCTCAGGGCAGTTCACCCCTCCACTTT. It translates to CASSYSQGSSPLHF.

Only a few counts were recorded for this clonotype. V usage is TRBV5-1 and J usage is TRBJ1-1; D is unclear. Trimming took 0 bases from V and 1 from J, leaving 7 bases between them. CDR1 and CDR2 (germline): SGHRS, YFSETQ. The CDR3 length is 14 residues. The CDR3, as DNA: TGCGCCAGCAGCTTGGCGGCCACGAACACTGAAGCTTTCTTT. Amino acid sequence: CASSLAATNTEAFF.

The chain employs TRBV7-9 and TRBJ2-1; 9 bases are a match to TRBD2. This CDR3 region has 16 residues. The V segment lost 0 bases and the J segment 3 bases; nucleotides outside the gene matches: 3. Germline CDR1 is SEHNR and CDR2 is FQNEAQ (reference sequence). The CDR3 sequence is CASSLALAGSYNEQFF. The CDR3 coding sequence is TGTGCCAGCAGCTTAGCGCTAGCGGGAAGCTACAATGAGCAGTTCTTC.

Many counts were recorded for this clonotype. This chain links TRBV29-1 with TRBJ2-1, with 7 bases that match TRBD2. The CDR3 is made up of 13 amino acids. Unmatched junction bases numbered 2, after V lost 4 bases and J lost 2 bases. Germline V gene sequence: CDR1 SQVTM, CDR2 ANQGSEA. The CDR3 DNA reads TGCAGCGTTGCTACTAGCGCCTACAATGAGCAGTTCTTC. Translated, it gives CSVATSAYNEQFF.

There are a few counts of this clonotype. J is TRBJ2-3 and V is TRBV12-3 or TRBV12-4; TRBD2 matches 8 bases. This CDR3 has 16 amino acids. The trim removed 0 bases at V and 0 bases at J, leaving 2 bases unmatched. The CDR3 protein is CASSLASGASTDTQYF. The CDR3 bases are TGTGCCAGCAGTTTAGCTAGCGGGGCTAGCACAGATACGCAGTATTTT.

V is TRBV6-1 and J is TRBJ1-5, with D maybe TRBD1 (6 bases). The CDR3 spans 16 residues. The V gene lost 1 base and the J gene lost 2 bases, with 12 bases spanning the gap. Germline-derived CDR1 and CDR2 are MNHNS and SASEGT. The CDR3 coding sequence is TGTGCCAGCAGTGAAGATTCAGGGGTTGGCAATCAGCCCCAGCATTTT. Protein product: CASSEDSGVGNQPQHF.

As for this clonotype: A much larger clone is a single base away; this may be a read error. A read error is likely, as this CDR3 ends without the conserved phenylalanine or tryptophan. This chain links TRBV9 with TRBJ1-4; the D gene is possibly TRBD1 (5 bases). The germline gives CDR1 SGDLS, CDR2 YYNGEE. The CDR3 is 15 residues long. Deletions cut 0 bases from V and 8 bases from J, with 14 bases between. CDR3 region: CASSVGDSQGEKLFS. The CDR3 DNA sequence: TGTGCCAGCAGCGTAGGCGACAGCCAAGGGGAAAAACTGTTTTCT.

The chain combines TRBV20-1 with TRBJ2-7; the D call may be TRBD1 or TRBD2 (5 bases each). The CDR3 has 13 residues. V dropped 5 bases and J dropped 6 bases, with 17 bases sitting between them. Germline V gene lookup returns CDR1 DFQATT and CDR2 SNEGSKA (reference sequence). The CDR3 nucleotides read TGCAGTGCTCCGGACTTCCTTGGGGGCGAGCAGTACTTC. Protein: CSAPDFLGGEQYF.

The chain has TRBV7-2 and TRBJ2-3, with D uncertain. V was trimmed by 2 bases and J by 2 bases, leaving 8 bases between them. Looked up from germline, CDR1 is SGHTA and CDR2 is FQGNSA. The CDR3 sequence is 14 residues long. CDR3 nucleotides: TGTGCCAGCAGCTTAATGAGCTCCACAGATACGCAGTATTTT. It specifies CASSLMSSTDTQYF.

In regard to this clonotype: A read error may be the cause here, since a much bigger clone is one base away. This chain connects TRBV12-3 or TRBV12-4 to TRBJ1-1, with 7 bases matching TRBD1. The CDR3 sequence is 14 residues long. The CDR3 is CASSPGGSNTEAVF. The CDR3 bases are TGTGCCAGCAGTCCAGGGGGGTCGAACACTGAAGCTGTCTTT.

J is TRBJ2-7 and V is TRBV4-1; D remains ambiguous. With 0 bases removed from V and 8 bases from J, the gap between germline ends came to 8 bases. This CDR3 region has 12 residues. The germline V gene encodes CDR1 MGHRA and CDR2 YSYEKL. CDR3 nucleotides: TGCGCCAGCAGCCAAGATAGAATACAGCAGTACTTC. Translation: CASSQDRIQQYF.

This clonotype has just a few counts. The chain uses TRBV11-1 and TRBJ2-1, with no clear D. Germline loops: CDR1 SGHAT, CDR2 FQDESV (reference sequence). The CDR3 extends over 15 amino acids. Trimming shortened V by 3 bases and J by 2 bases, and 11 bases separated the two germline ends. CDR3 loop: CASSFSQETYNEQFF. CDR3 nucleotides: TGTGCCAGCAGCTTTAGTCAGGAGACCTACAATGAGCAGTTCTTC.

A note on this clonotype: Possible read error: a much larger clone is one base away. The chain joins TRBV15 to TRBJ2-7; D is ambiguous. Germline loops: CDR1 LNHNV, CDR2 YYDKDF (reference sequence). The CDR3 runs 16 residues. Here the CDR3 DNA reads TGTGCCACCAGCGGAGATCCGCAGGACCAAACCTACGAGCAGTACTTC. Residues: CATSGDPQDQTYEQYF.